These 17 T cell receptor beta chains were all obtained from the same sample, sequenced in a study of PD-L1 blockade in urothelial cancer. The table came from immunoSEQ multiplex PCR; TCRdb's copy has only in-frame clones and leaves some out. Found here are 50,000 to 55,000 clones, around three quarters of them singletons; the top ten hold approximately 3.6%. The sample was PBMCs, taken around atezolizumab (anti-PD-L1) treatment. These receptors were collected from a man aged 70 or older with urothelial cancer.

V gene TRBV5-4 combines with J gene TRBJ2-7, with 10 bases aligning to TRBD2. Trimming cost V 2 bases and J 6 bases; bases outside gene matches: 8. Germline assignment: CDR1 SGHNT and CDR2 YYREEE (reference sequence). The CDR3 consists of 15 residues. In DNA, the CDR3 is TGTGCCAGCAGCTTTAGCGGGGGGCCTGTTCCCGAGCAGTACTTC. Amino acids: CASSFSGGPVPEQYF.

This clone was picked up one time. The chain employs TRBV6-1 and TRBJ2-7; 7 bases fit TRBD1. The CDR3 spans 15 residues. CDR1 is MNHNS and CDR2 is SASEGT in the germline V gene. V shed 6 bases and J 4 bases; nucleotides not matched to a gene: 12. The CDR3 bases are TGTGCCAGCAGCCAAAACCGGGACAGCTCTTACGAGCAGTACTTC. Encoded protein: CASSQNRDSSYEQYF.

The chain's CDR3 is CAAGQVNSPLHF. The CDR3 region has the DNA TGTGCCGCGGGACAGGTTAATTCACCCCTCCACTTT. This rearrangement joins TRBV7-9 to TRBJ1-6; 8 bases align to TRBD1. Germline assignment: CDR1 SEHNR and CDR2 FQNEAQ (reference sequence). This CDR3 spans 12 amino acids. After removal of 11 bases from V and 6 bases from J, the junction contained 3 bases not matched to a gene.

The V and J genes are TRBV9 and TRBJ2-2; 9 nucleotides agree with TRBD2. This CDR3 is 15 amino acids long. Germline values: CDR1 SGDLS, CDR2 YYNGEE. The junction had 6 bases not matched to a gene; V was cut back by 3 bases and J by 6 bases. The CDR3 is CASSEARGGAGELFF. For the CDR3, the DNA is TGTGCCAGCAGCGAGGCGCGCGGGGGGGCCGGGGAGCTGTTTTTT.

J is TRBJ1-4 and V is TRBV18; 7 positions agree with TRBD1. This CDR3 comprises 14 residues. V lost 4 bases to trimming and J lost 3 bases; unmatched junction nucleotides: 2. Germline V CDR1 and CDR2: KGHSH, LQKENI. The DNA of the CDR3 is TGTGCCAGCTCACGGACAGGTTCTAATGAAAAACTGTTTTTT. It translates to CASSRTGSNEKLFF.

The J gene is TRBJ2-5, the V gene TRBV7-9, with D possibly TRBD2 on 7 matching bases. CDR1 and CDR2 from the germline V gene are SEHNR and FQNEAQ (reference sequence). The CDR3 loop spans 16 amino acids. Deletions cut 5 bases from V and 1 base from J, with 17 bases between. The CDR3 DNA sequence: TGTGCCAGCAGCCCCCAGGGGAGGGGCGTCCAAGAGACCCAGTACTTC. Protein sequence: CASSPQGRGVQETQYF. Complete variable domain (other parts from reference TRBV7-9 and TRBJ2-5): DTGVSQNPRHKITKRGQNVTFRCDPISEHNRLYWYRQTLGQGPEFLTYFQNEAQLEKSRLLSDRFSAERPKGSFSTLEIQRTEQGDSAMYLCASSPQGRGVQETQYFGPGTRLLVL.

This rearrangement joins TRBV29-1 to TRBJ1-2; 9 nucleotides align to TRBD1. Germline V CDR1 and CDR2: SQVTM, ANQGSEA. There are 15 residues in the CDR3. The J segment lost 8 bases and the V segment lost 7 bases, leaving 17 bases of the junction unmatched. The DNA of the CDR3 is TGCAGCGGGACCCATTCGGGACAGGGAGTTCGAGGCTACACCTTC. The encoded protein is CSGTHSGQGVRGYTF.

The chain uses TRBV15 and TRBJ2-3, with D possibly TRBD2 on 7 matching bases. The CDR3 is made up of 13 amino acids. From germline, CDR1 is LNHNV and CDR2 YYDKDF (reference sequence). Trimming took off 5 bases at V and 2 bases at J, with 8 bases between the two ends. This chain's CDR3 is CATSRGATDTQYF. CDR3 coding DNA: TGTGCCACCAGCCGGGGGGCCACAGATACGCAGTATTTT.

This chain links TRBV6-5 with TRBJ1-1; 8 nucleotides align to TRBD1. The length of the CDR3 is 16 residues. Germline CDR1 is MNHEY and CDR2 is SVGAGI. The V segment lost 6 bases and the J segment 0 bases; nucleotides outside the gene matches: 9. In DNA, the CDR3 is TGTGCCAGCAGCTACAGAGACAGGGGATTGAACACTGAAGCTTTCTTT. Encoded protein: CASSYRDRGLNTEAFF.

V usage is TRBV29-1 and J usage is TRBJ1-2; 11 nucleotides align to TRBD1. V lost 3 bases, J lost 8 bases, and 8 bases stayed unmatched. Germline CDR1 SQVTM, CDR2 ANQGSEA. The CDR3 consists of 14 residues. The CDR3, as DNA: TGCAGCGTTGATGGGACAGGGGGAAGAGAGGGCTACACCTTC. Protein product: CSVDGTGGREGYTF.

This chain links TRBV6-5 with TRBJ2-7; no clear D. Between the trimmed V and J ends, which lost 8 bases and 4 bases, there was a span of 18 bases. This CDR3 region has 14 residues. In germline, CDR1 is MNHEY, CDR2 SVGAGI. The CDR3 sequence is CASSEAIEPYEQYF. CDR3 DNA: TGTGCCAGCTCCGAGGCCATAGAGCCTTACGAGCAGTACTTC.

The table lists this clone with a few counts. CDR3 sequence reads: CASTRGSYEQYF. The DNA for the CDR3 is TGTGCCAGCACGCGGGGCTCCTACGAGCAGTACTTC. J is TRBJ2-7 and V is TRBV7-9; maybe TRBD2 (6 bases). The CDR3 runs 12 residues. Germline loops: CDR1 SEHNR, CDR2 FQNEAQ (reference sequence). The V gene lost 7 bases and the J gene lost 0 bases, with 7 bases spanning the gap.

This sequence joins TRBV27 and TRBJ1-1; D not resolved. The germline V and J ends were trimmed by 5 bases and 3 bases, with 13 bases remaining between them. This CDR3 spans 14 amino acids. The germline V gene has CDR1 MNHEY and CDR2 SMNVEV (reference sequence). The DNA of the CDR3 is TGTGCCAGCAGTACTAAGGGAGCGGACACTGAAGCTTTCTTT. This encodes CASSTKGADTEAFF.

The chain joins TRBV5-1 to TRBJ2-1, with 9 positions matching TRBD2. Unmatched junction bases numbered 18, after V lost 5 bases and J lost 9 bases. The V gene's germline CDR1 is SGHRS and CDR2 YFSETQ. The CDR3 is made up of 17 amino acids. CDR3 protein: CASRQGWASGTHSEQFF. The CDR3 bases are TGCGCCAGCAGGCAGGGTTGGGCTAGCGGGACACATAGTGAGCAGTTCTTC.

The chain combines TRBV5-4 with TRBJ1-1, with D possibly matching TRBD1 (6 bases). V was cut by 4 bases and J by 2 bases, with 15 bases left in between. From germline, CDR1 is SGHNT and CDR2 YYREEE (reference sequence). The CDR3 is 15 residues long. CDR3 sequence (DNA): TGTGCCAGCAGCGCCTTGGGGGGGCGAAACACTGAAGCTTTCTTT. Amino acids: CASSALGGRNTEAFF. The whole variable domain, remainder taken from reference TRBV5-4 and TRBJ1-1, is ETGVTQSPTHLIKTRGQQVTLRCSSQSGHNTVSWYQQALGQGPQFIFQYYREEENGRGNFPPRFSGLQFPNYSSELNVNALELDDSALYLCASSALGGRNTEAFFGQGTRLTVV.

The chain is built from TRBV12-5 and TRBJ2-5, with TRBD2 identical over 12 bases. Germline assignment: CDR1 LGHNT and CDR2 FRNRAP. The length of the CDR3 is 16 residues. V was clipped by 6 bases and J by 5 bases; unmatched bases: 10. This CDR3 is CASGLPSGGGGETQYF. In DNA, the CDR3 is TGTGCTAGTGGATTACCTAGCGGGGGGGGCGGGGAGACCCAGTACTTC.

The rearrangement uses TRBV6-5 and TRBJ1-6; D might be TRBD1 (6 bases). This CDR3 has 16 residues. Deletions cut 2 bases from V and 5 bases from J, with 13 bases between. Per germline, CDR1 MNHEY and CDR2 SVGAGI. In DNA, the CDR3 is TGTGCCAGCAGTTACCTGGGGCAGGGGCATAATTCACCCCTCCACTTT. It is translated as CASSYLGQGHNSPLHF.